This T cell receptor beta chain was sequenced during a study of shared clonotypes between healthy human individuals. The germline CDR1 and CDR2 sequences are MGHDK and SYGVNS. The CDR3 runs to 15 residues. V lost 5 bases, J lost 2 bases, and 7 bases stayed unmatched. Naive CD8 cells were CD45RO-negative, positively selected for CCR7, excluding terminally differentiated effector memory CD45RA+ cells. Genomic DNA belonging to each subset was distributed in equal measure over several immunoSEQ plates. The DNA input per sorted-subset replicate PCR was roughly 0.2 ug, corresponding to 25,000 to 35,000 T cell genomes. Clones were sequenced by immunoSEQ multiplex PCR, and TCRdb holds only the in-frame ones, with some missing. In the table there are roughly 810,000 clones, 96% of which are singletons.

The chain links TRBV25-1 to TRBJ2-7, with 9 bases that match TRBD1. The source of this sequence is a man aged 30 to 39 in good health. Source material: naive CD8+ T cells sorted from blood. Here the CDR3 reads CASSTTGTGTYEQYF. The CDR3 DNA reads TGTGCCAGCAGTACTACCGGGACAGGGACCTACGAGCAGTACTTC.